These 17 T cell receptor beta chains share one sample of origin, sequenced in a study of regulatory dendritic cells for organ transplantation. Here immunoSEQ multiplex PCR was the method, and the copy in TCRdb shows in-frame clones only, minus some. This table has fewer than 40,000 clones, 85% to 95% appearing once. Sequences were obtained from naive CD8+ T cells from blood. The sample's subset: CD45RA+ naive T cells. These receptors originate from a human donor in good health.

This clone appeared once. This chain uses TRBV27 with TRBJ2-7; D is unresolved. Looked up from germline, CDR1 is MNHEY and CDR2 is SMNVEV (reference sequence). Trimming removed 6 bases at V and 4 bases at J, with 10 bases between. The CDR3 is made up of 12 amino acids. The CDR3 DNA sequence: TGTGCCAGCAGAGGCGGACGGTACGAGCAGTACTTC. Translating gives CASRGGRYEQYF.

V gene TRBV7-9 combines with J gene TRBJ2-1; 8 bases are a match to TRBD1. The CDR3 runs 12 residues. CDR1 and CDR2 (germline): SEHNR, FQNEAQ (reference sequence). The trim removed 3 bases at V and 8 bases at J, leaving 0 bases unmatched. DNA of the CDR3: TGTGCCAGCAGCTTCAGGGGGCATGAGCAGTTCTTC. It yields the protein CASSFRGHEQFF.

This chain uses TRBV2 with TRBJ2-7; possibly TRBD2 for D (6 bases). Looked up from germline, CDR1 is SNHLY and CDR2 is FYNNEI. Trimming stripped 6 bases from V and 0 bases from J, with 12 bases between. This CDR3 contains 14 residues. CDR3 bases: TGTGCCAGCAGGAGGGGCGGGAACTCCTACGAGCAGTACTTC. Translation gives CASRRGGNSYEQYF. The complete variable domain, with remaining parts taken from reference TRBV2 and TRBJ2-7, reads EPEVTQTPSHQVTQMGQEVILRCVPISNHLYFYWYRQILGQKVEFLVSFYNNEISEKSEIFDDQFSVERPDGSNFTLKIRSTKLEDSAMYFCASRRGGNSYEQYFGPGTRLTVT.

The rearrangement links TRBV7-8 to TRBJ1-1; 11 bases map to TRBD1. Looked up from germline, CDR1 is SGHVS and CDR2 is FQNEAQ. V gave up 4 bases and J gave up 3 bases; unmatched junction bases: 7. This CDR3 is built from 16 residues. The CDR3 bases are TGTGCCAGCAGCTCGGGGACAGGGGGTAGGGACACTGAAGCTTTCTTT. Translated: CASSSGTGGRDTEAFF.

The genes are TRBV9 and TRBJ2-3; D unclear. The CDR3 is 15 amino acids. The ends were cut back, 3 bases at V and 2 bases at J, with 13 bases in the middle. The germline CDR1 and CDR2 sequences are SGDLS and YYNGEE. Here the CDR3 reads CASSAISRTTDTQYF. The CDR3 nucleotides are TGTGCCAGCAGCGCCATCAGCCGTACCACAGATACGCAGTATTTT.

The rearrangement joins TRBV4-3 to TRBJ2-3, with D possibly matching TRBD2 (6 bases). In germline, CDR1 is LGHNA, CDR2 YSLEER. The CDR3 loop spans 15 amino acids. V was trimmed by 0 bases and J by 0 bases, leaving 7 bases between them. The CDR3 nucleotides are TGCGCCAGCAGCCAAGACGGGGGTAGCACAGATACGCAGTATTTT. Its protein product is CASSQDGGSTDTQYF.

V and J are TRBV28 and TRBJ2-3; 7 bases agree with TRBD2. The V gene end was trimmed by 3 bases and the J gene end by 2 bases; junction bases not matched to a gene: 5. Germline CDR1 is MDHEN and CDR2 is SYDVKM. CDR3 length: 15 residues. The CDR3 bases are TGTGCCAGCAGTTTGGGCGGGAGTGACACAGATACGCAGTATTTT. Residues: CASSLGGSDTDTQYF.

This clone turned up a few times. The chain employs TRBV7-9 and TRBJ1-3, with 8 bases matching TRBD1. Germline CDR1 reads SEHNR; CDR2 reads FQNEAQ (reference sequence). With 5 bases clipped from V and 0 bases from J, the junction kept 3 bases outside the gene matches. The CDR3 consists of 15 residues. CDR3 nucleotide sequence: TGTGCCAGCAGCGGGACAGGCTACTCTGGAAACACCATATATTTT. As protein: CASSGTGYSGNTIYF.

The chain combines TRBV21-1 with TRBJ1-4; the table assigns TRBD1, which was not confirmed against the DNA. TRBV21-1 is a listed pseudogene. The CDR3 runs 15 residues. The DNA of the CDR3 is TGTGCCAGCAGCAAGGACGGACACACAAATGAAAAACTGTTTTTT. It codes for CASSKDGHTNEKLFF.

V and J are TRBV27 and TRBJ1-1; perhaps TRBD1 as D (5 bases). The CDR3 runs to 14 residues. V was clipped by 2 bases and J by 2 bases, with 9 bases between them. Germline V gene sequence: CDR1 MNHEY, CDR2 SMNVEV (reference sequence). As DNA, the CDR3 is TGTGCCAGCAGTTTAGTCGGGGGAAACACTGAAGCTTTCTTT. Translated: CASSLVGGNTEAFF.

This chain connects TRBV4-3 to TRBJ2-5; 11 nucleotides agree with TRBD2. Per the germline V gene, CDR1 is LGHNA and CDR2 is YSLEER. The CDR3 contains 14 residues. V was clipped by 4 bases and J by 3 bases; unmatched bases: 1. The CDR3 protein is CASSLGLAEETQYF. The CDR3, as DNA: TGCGCCAGCAGCCTGGGACTAGCGGAAGAGACCCAGTACTTC.

As to this clone: Germline is not matched at one junction end, which may reflect a read error. The chain uses TRBV13 and TRBJ2-5, with unresolved D. The CDR3 runs to 14 residues. The germline CDR1 and CDR2 sequences are PRHDT and FYEKMQ (reference sequence). The CDR3 nucleotides read TGTGCCAGCAGTTTAGGTGCCAGCCAAGAGACCCAGTACTTC. Protein: CASSLGASQETQYF.

The chain uses TRBV15 and TRBJ1-1; TRBD1 is a possible D gene (5 bases). The CDR3 is made up of 13 amino acids. Germline lookup yields CDR1 LNHNV and CDR2 YYDKDF (reference sequence). V was cut by 3 bases and J by 1 base, with 6 bases left in between. The CDR3 sequence is CATSSDRNTEAFF. Written as DNA, the CDR3 is TGTGCCACCAGCAGTGACAGGAACACTGAAGCTTTCTTT.

The chain couples TRBV6-5 to TRBJ1-2; D is possibly TRBD1 (6 bases). CDR3 length: 16 amino acids. The ends were cut back, 3 bases at V and 2 bases at J, with 16 bases in the middle. Germline V CDR1 and CDR2: MNHEY, SVGAGI. Here the CDR3 DNA reads TGTGCCAGCAGTTATGATCGAGGGGGGGTAAACTATGGCTACACCTTC. Translated: CASSYDRGGVNYGYTF.

V is TRBV5-6 and J is TRBJ1-5; the D is unclear. The CDR3 sequence is 13 residues long. Per the germline V gene, CDR1 is SGHDT and CDR2 is YYEEEE. Trimming removed 4 bases at V and 6 bases at J, with 11 bases between. Written as DNA, the CDR3 is TGTGCCAGCAGCGAAGGGCGAGGTCAGCCCCAGCATTTT. This encodes CASSEGRGQPQHF.

This clone appeared a single time. This chain uses TRBV9 with TRBJ2-1; TRBD2 agrees at 9 bases. J was trimmed by 12 bases and V by 3 bases; bases with no gene match: 25. The CDR3 sequence is 19 residues long. The germline V gene has CDR1 SGDLS and CDR2 YYNGEE. The CDR3 DNA is TGTGCCAGCAGCGGCTTTAGTGATGTGGCTAGCGGGATACCCGGGGGGCAGTTCTTC. Translating it yields CASSGFSDVASGIPGGQFF.

This clone was detected only once. The chain has TRBV19 and TRBJ2-1; 12 nucleotides agree with TRBD2. This CDR3 is 15 amino acids long. Trimming cost V 6 bases and J 3 bases; bases outside gene matches: 3. From germline, CDR1 is LNHDA and CDR2 SQIVND (reference sequence). CDR3 sequence reads: CASSTLAGGYNEQFF. CDR3 coding DNA: TGTGCCAGTAGCACACTAGCGGGAGGCTACAATGAGCAGTTCTTC.